The T cell receptor (beta chain) under discussion was sequenced for a study of Graves' ophthalmopathy and Graves' hyperthyroidism. Broader study findings: The blood repertoire also included most expanded thyroid clonotypes above 0.001 frequency.

Amplification from RNA transcripts yielded the TCR beta CDR3 regions. First-round RT-PCR employed HTBI primers, with a second-round multiplex PCR after it. TCRdb re-called the multiplex PCR reads through MiXCR, storing one row per CDR3 protein. The repertoire holds 200,000 to 250,000 distinct CDR3 sequences, with over 25% as singletons. With regard to this clonotype: Its antigen remains unidentified.

This CDR3 contains 17 residues. Germline CDR1 reads MNHEY; CDR2 reads SMNVEV (reference sequence). With 4 bases clipped from V and 5 bases from J, the junction kept 16 bases outside the gene matches. The material sequenced was peripheral blood. The chain links TRBV27 to TRBJ2-7; 8 bases are shared with TRBD2. The sequence derives from a man in his fifties with Graves' ophthalmopathy. CDR3 protein: CASSSTGLSPGGNEQYF. CDR3 DNA sequence: TGTGCCAGCAGTTCTACGGGACTTAGCCCGGGGGGGAACGAGCAGTACTTC.